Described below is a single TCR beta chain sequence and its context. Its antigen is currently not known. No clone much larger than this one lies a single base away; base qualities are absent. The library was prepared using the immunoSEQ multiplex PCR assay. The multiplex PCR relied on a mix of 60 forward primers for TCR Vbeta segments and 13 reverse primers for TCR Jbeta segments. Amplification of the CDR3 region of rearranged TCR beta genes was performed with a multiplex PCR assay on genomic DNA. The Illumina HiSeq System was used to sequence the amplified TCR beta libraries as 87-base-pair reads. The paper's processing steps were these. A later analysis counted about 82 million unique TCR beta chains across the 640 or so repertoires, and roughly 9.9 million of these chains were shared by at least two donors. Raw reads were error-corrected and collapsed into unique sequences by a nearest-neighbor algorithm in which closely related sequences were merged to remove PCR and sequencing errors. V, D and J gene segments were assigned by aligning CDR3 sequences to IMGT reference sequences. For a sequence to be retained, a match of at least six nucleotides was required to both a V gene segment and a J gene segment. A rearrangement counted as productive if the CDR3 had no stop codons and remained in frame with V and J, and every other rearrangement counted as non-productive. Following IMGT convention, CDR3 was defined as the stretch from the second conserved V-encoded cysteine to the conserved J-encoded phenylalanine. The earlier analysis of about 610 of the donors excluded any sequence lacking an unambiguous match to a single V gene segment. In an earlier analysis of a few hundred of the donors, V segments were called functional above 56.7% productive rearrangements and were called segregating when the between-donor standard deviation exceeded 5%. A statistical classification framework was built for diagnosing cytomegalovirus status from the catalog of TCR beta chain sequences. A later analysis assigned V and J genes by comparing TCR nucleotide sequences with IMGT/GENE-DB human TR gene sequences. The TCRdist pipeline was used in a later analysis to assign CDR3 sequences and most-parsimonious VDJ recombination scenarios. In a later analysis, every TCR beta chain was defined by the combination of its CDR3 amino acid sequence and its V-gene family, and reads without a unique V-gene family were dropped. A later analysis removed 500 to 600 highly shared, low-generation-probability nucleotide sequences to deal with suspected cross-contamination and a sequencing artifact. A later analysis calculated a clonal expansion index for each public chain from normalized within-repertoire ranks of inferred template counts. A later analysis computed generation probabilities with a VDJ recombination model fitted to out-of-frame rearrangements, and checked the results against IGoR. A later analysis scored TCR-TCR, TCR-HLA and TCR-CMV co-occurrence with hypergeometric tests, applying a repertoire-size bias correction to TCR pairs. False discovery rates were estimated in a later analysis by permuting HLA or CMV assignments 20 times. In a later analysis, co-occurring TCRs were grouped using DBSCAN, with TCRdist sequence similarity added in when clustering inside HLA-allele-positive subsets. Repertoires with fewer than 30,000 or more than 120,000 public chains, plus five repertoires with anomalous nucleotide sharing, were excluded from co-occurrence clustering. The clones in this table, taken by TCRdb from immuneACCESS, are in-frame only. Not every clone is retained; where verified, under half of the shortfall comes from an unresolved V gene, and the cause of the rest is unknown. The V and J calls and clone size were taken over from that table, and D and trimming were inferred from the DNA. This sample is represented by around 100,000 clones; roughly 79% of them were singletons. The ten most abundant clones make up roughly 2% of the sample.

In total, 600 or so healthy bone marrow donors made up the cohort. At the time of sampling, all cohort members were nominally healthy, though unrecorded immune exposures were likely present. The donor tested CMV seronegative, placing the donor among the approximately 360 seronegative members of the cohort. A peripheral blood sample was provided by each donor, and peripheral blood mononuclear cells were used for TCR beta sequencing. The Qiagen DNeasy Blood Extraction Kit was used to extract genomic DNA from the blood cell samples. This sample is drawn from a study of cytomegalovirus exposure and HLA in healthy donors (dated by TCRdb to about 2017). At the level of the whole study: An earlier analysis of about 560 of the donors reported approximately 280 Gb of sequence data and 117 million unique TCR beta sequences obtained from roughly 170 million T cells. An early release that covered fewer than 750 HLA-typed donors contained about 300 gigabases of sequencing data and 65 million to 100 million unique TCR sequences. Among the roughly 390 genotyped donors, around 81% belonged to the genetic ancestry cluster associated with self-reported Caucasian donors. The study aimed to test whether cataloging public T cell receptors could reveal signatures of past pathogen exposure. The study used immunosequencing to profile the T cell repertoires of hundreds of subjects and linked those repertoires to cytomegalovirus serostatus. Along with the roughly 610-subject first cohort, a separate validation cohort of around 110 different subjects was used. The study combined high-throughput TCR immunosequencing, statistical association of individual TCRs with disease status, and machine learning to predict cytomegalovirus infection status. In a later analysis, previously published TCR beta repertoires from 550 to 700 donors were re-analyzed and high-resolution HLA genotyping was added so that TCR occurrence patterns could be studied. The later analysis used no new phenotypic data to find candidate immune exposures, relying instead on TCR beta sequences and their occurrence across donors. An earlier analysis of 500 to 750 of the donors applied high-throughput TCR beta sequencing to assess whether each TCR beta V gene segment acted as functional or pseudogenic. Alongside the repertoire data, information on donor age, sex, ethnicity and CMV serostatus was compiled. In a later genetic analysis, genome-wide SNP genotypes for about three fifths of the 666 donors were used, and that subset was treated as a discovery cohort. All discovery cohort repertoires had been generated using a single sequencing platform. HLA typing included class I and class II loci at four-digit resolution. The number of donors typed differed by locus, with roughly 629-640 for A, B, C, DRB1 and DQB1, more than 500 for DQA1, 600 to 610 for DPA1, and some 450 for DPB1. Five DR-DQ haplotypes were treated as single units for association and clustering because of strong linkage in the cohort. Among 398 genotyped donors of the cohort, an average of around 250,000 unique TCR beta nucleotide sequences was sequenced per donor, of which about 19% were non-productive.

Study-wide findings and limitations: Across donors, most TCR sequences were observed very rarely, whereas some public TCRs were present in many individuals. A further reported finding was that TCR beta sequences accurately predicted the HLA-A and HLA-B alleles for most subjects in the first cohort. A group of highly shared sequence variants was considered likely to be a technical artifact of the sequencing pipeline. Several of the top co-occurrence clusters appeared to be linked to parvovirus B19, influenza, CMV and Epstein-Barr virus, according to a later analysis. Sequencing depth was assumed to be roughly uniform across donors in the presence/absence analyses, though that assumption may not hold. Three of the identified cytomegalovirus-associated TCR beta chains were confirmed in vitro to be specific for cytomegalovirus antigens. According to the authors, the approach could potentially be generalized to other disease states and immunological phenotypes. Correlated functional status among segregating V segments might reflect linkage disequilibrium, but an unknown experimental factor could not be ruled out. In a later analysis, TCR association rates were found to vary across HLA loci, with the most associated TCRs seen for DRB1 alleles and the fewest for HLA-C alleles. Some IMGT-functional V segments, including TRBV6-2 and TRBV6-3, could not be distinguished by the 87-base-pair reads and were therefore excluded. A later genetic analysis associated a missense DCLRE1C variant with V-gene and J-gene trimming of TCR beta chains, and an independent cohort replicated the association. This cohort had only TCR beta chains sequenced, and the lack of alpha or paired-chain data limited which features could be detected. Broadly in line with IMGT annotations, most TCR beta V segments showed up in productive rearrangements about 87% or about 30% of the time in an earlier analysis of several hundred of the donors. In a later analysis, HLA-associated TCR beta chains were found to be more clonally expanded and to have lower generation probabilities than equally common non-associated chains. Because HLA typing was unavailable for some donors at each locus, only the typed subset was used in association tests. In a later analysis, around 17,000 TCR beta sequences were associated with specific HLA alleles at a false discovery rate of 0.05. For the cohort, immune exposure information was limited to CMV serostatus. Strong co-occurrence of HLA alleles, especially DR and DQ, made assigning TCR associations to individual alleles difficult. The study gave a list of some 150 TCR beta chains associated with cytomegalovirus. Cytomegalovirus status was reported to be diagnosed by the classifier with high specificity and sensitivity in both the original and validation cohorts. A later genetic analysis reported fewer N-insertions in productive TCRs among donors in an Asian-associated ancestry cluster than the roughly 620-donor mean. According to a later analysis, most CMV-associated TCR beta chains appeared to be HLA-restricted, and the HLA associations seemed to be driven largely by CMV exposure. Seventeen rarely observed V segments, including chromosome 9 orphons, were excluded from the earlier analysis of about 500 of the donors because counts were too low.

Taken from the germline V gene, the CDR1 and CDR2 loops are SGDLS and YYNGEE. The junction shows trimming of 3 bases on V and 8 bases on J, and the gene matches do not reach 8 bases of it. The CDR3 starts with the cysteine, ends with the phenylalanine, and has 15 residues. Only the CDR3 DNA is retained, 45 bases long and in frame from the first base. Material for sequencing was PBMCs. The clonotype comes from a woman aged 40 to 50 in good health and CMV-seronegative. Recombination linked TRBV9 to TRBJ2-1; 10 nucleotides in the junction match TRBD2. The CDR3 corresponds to CASSASGRAGYEQFF. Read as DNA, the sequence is TGTGCCAGCAGCGCGAGCGGGAGGGCCGGATATGAGCAGTTCTTC.